Presented here are 24 T cell receptor beta chains from one specimen sequenced in a study of PD-1 blockade in classical Hodgkin lymphoma. In every patient, relapse followed autologous stem cell transplantation, while exposure to brentuximab vedotin differed. Only in-frame clones appear in the TCRdb table, and some are missing; sequencing was by immunoSEQ multiplex PCR. The sample contains 60,000 to 65,000 clones, around 89% of which appear only once. The material sequenced was peripheral blood mononuclear cells (PBMCs), taken at baseline. The source is a human donor with classical Hodgkin lymphoma.

The V and J genes are TRBV11-3 and TRBJ2-1; the match to TRBD2 covers 9 bases. The V gene end was trimmed by 5 bases and the J gene end by 6 bases; junction bases not matched to a gene: 8. Germline-derived CDR1 and CDR2 are SGHNT and YENEEA. This CDR3 has 15 amino acids. The CDR3 nucleotides read TGTGCCAGCAGCCCTCTAGCGGGGCTCCCCAATGAGCAGTTCTTC. Protein: CASSPLAGLPNEQFF.

The chain has TRBV28 and TRBJ2-7; D tentatively fits TRBD1 or TRBD2 (5 bases each). Germline CDR1 reads MDHEN; CDR2 reads SYDVKM. The CDR3 is 15 amino acids. The V gene lost 5 bases and the J gene lost 2 bases, with 16 bases spanning the gap. The CDR3 protein is CASSRTGPATYEQYF. The CDR3 DNA sequence: TGTGCCAGCAGTCGGACGGGACCGGCAACCTACGAGCAGTACTTC.

This clone came up a few times. V and J are TRBV7-8 and TRBJ1-5, with D unclear. V lost 4 bases and J 6 bases, leaving 16 bases between the germline ends. Per germline, CDR1 SGHVS and CDR2 FQNEAQ. The CDR3 contains 15 residues. The CDR3 bases are TGTGCCAGCAGCTCCCGGCAAGGGCCCAGTCAGCCCCAGCATTTT. Amino acids: CASSSRQGPSQPQHF.

J is TRBJ2-5 and V is TRBV19; tentatively, D is TRBD1 or TRBD2 (5 bases each). The germline gives CDR1 LNHDA, CDR2 SQIVND (reference sequence). The CDR3 is 15 amino acids. With 5 bases removed from V and 1 base from J, the gap between germline ends came to 14 bases. The CDR3 is CASSHPAGGQETQYF. The CDR3 DNA reads TGTGCCAGTAGTCACCCGGCTGGGGGCCAAGAGACCCAGTACTTC.

The chain recombines TRBV29-1 with TRBJ2-3, with 8 nucleotides matching TRBD1. The CDR3 spans 13 residues. Germline trimming cut 7 bases from V and 2 bases from J; bases unmatched to any gene: 5. Germline CDR1 SQVTM, CDR2 ANQGSEA. CDR3: CSGDRGDTDTQYF. The CDR3 coding sequence is TGCAGCGGCGACAGGGGCGACACAGATACGCAGTATTTT.

V gene TRBV30 combines with J gene TRBJ2-1; 13 bases line up with TRBD2. With 1 base clipped from V and 5 bases from J, the junction kept 5 bases outside the gene matches. CDR3 length: 16 amino acids. Germline V CDR1 and CDR2: GTSNPN, SVGIG (reference sequence). CDR3 protein: CAWSAWTSGGNNEQFF. The CDR3 DNA reads TGTGCCTGGAGTGCTTGGACTAGCGGGGGCAACAATGAGCAGTTCTTC.

J is TRBJ2-1 and V is TRBV5-8; TRBD2 aligns across 11 bases. V dropped 4 bases and J dropped 2; count of bases not matched to a gene: 2. This CDR3 spans 15 amino acids. In germline, CDR1 is SGHTS, CDR2 YDEGEE. The CDR3 spells CASSPGLAAYNEQFF. CDR3 in DNA: TGTGCCAGCAGCCCGGGACTAGCGGCCTACAATGAGCAGTTCTTC.

This sequence joins TRBV11-2 and TRBJ2-5; maybe TRBD1 (5 bases). The V end lost 5 bases, the J end lost 3 bases, and 13 bases lay between the germline ends. Germline-derived CDR1 and CDR2 are SGHAT and FQNNGV. The CDR3 runs to 14 residues. CDR3 DNA: TGTGCCAGCAGCCGGATCTTAGGGGAAGAGACCCAGTACTTC. Residues: CASSRILGEETQYF.

The CDR3, as DNA: TGTGCCAGCAGCTTGCTCGGACAGTTCGGGGAGCTGTTTTTT. Protein: CASSLLGQFGELFF. The gene calls are TRBV7-9 and TRBJ2-2, with D perhaps TRBD1 (6 bases). This CDR3 contains 14 residues. Germline V gives CDR1 SEHNR, CDR2 FQNEAQ (reference sequence). V was shortened by 3 bases and J by 7 bases, with 12 bases between the two germline ends.

This clone has more than one count but fewer than ten. The rearrangement joins TRBV19 to TRBJ1-2; D is unresolved. Trimming took 5 bases from V and 1 from J, leaving 8 bases between them. The CDR3 is 13 amino acids. Germline values: CDR1 LNHDA, CDR2 SQIVND (reference sequence). The CDR3 coding sequence is TGTGCCAGTAGTCAACCAAATAACTATGGCTACACCTTC. Its translation is CASSQPNNYGYTF.

The sample holds one count of this clone. The gene calls are TRBV5-5 and TRBJ2-7; TRBD2 aligns across 10 bases. The germline V gene encodes CDR1 SGHKS and CDR2 YYEKEE (reference sequence). The CDR3 totals 14 residues. V was clipped by 2 bases and J by 7 bases; unmatched bases: 6. CDR3 sequence: CASSFSGGSVEQYF. In nucleotides, the CDR3 is TGTGCCAGCAGCTTTAGCGGGGGGTCCGTAGAGCAGTACTTC.

This clone has just one count. At one boundary the junction diverges from the germline segment, which might be a read error. The gene calls are TRBV10-3 and TRBJ1-2; D gene uncertain. The germline V gene encodes CDR1 ENHRY and CDR2 SYGVKD. The CDR3 has 13 amino acids. The CDR3 protein is CVISILGNYGYTF. CDR3 nucleotide sequence: TGTGTCATCAGTATTTTAGGGAACTATGGCTACACCTTC.

The chain couples TRBV19 to TRBJ2-1, with 8 bases lining up with TRBD2. Germline V gene sequence: CDR1 LNHDA, CDR2 SQIVND (reference sequence). V lost 7 bases to trimming and J lost 1 base; unmatched junction nucleotides: 12. The CDR3 covers 17 residues. DNA for the CDR3: TGTGCCAGTACCGCATGGGCGGGGGGCGCGTCCTACAATGAGCAGTTCTTC. As protein: CASTAWAGGASYNEQFF.

The V call is TRBV5-1, the J call TRBJ2-5, with 8 bases aligning to TRBD1. The germline CDR1 and CDR2 sequences are SGHRS and YFSETQ. After removal of 0 bases from V and 5 bases from J, the junction contained 9 bases not matched to a gene. The CDR3 is made up of 16 amino acids. The CDR3 sequence is CASSLGDRGGQETQYF. The CDR3 DNA sequence: TGCGCCAGCAGCTTGGGAGACAGGGGAGGTCAGGAGACCCAGTACTTC.

V is TRBV18 and J is TRBJ2-7, with D maybe TRBD1 (6 bases). CDR1 is KGHSH and CDR2 is LQKENI in the germline V gene. V shed 1 base and J shed 3 bases, with 16 bases lying between them. The CDR3 loop spans 16 amino acids. The CDR3 region is CASSPRQEAEGYEQYF. CDR3 DNA: TGTGCCAGCTCACCACGACAGGAAGCTGAGGGCTACGAGCAGTACTTC.

The CDR3 protein is CASSLLGEVYNEQFF. The CDR3, as DNA: TGTGCCAGCAGCTTATTGGGGGAGGTTTACAATGAGCAGTTCTTC. The chain links TRBV7-6 to TRBJ2-1; a possible D gene is TRBD2 (6 bases). The CDR3 is made up of 15 amino acids. V was shortened by 2 bases and J by 4 bases, with 12 bases between the two germline ends. Per germline, CDR1 SGHVS and CDR2 FNYEAQ.

This chain connects TRBV2 to TRBJ2-4, with 7 bases lining up with TRBD1. CDR1 is SNHLY and CDR2 is FYNNEI in the germline V gene. The CDR3 is 13 residues long. The J segment lost 5 bases and the V segment lost 7 bases, leaving 5 bases of the junction unmatched. In DNA form, the CDR3 reads TGTGCCAGCAACCCAGACAGGGAAAACATTCAGTACTTC. This codes for CASNPDRENIQYF.

The chain has TRBV11-3 and TRBJ1-1, with 9 nucleotides matching TRBD1. The junction had 3 bases not matched to a gene; V was cut back by 5 bases and J by 2 bases. Germline V gene sequence: CDR1 SGHNT, CDR2 YENEEA. This CDR3 comprises 14 residues. The CDR3 region has the DNA TGTGCCAGCAGCAAGACAGGGGGTAACACTGAAGCTTTCTTT. It codes for CASSKTGGNTEAFF.

This clone occurred a few times. This chain joins TRBV28 and TRBJ2-3; the match to TRBD2 covers 7 bases. V lost 5 bases and J lost 2; bases outside the gene matches: 10. The CDR3 is 16 residues long. Germline CDR1 MDHEN, CDR2 SYDVKM. The DNA for the CDR3 is TGTGCCAGCAGTGTCGGACTAGGTCTGATCACAGATACGCAGTATTTT. Its translation: CASSVGLGLITDTQYF.

The chain joins TRBV15 to TRBJ1-3; 7 bases map to TRBD1. CDR1 and CDR2 from the germline V gene are LNHNV and YYDKDF (reference sequence). The V and J ends lost 0 bases and 4 bases, in that order; junction bases with no gene match: 6. CDR3 length: 16 residues. CDR3 in DNA: TGTGCCACCAGCAGAGACCGACAGGGAGACGGAAACACCATATATTTT. It specifies CATSRDRQGDGNTIYF.

The rearrangement links TRBV5-1 to TRBJ2-3; D not resolved. CDR1 is SGHRS and CDR2 is YFSETQ in the germline V gene. This CDR3 has 12 amino acids. The V end was cut by 4 bases, the J end by 5 bases, with 8 bases between. The CDR3 reads CASSQFEDTQYF. The CDR3 nucleotides are TGCGCCAGCAGCCAGTTTGAAGATACGCAGTATTTT.

The chain links TRBV5-8 to TRBJ2-1; 8 bases agree with TRBD1. Per the germline V gene, CDR1 is SGHTS and CDR2 is YDEGEE. Losses at the gene ends were 0 bases for V and 5 bases for J; bases not matched to a gene: 10. The CDR3 contains 17 residues. CDR3 bases: TGTGCCAGCAGCTTGGTTCTAAGGGAGACAGGGGACAATGAGCAGTTCTTC. Translated, it gives CASSLVLRETGDNEQFF.

The rearrangement links TRBV7-7 to TRBJ2-5; a possible D gene is TRBD2 (6 bases). Trimming shortened V by 2 bases and J by 2 bases, and 9 bases separated the two germline ends. The CDR3 covers 14 residues. Germline V gene lookup returns CDR1 SSHAT and CDR2 FNYEAQ (reference sequence). The CDR3 nucleotides read TGTGCCAGCAGCTTACTGGGGGGACAAGAGACCCAGTACTTC. Amino acids: CASSLLGGQETQYF.

This clone turned up a few times. V usage is TRBV5-4 and J usage is TRBJ1-6, with a tentative D call TRBD1 (6 bases). Looked up from germline, CDR1 is SGHNT and CDR2 is YYREEE (reference sequence). Between the trimmed V and J ends, which lost 4 bases and 14 bases, there was a span of 19 bases. The length of the CDR3 is 14 residues. CDR3 sequence (DNA): TGTGCCAGCAGCGGGCGGGACACCGCCGTCACCCTCCACTTT. Translating gives CASSGRDTAVTLHF.